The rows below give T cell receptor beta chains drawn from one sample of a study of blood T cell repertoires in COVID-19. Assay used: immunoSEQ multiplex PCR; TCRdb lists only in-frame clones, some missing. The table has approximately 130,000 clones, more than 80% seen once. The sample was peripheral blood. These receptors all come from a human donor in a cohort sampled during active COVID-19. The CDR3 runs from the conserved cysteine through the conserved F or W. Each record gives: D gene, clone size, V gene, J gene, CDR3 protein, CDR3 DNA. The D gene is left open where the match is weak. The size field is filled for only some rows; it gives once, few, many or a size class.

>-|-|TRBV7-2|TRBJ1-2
CASSPLGDGRNNYGYTF
TGTGCCAGCAGCCCCCTCGGGGACGGGAGAAATAACTATGGCTACACCTTC
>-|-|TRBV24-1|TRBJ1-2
CATSLNSGENGYTF
TGTGCCACCAGTTTAAACTCAGGGGAGAACGGCTACACCTTC
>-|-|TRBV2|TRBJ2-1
CASSVTGSNEQFF
TGTGCCAGCAGTGTTACGGGGTCGAATGAGCAGTTCTTC
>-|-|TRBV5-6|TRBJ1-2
CASSLEEYTLYGYTF
TGTGCCAGCAGCTTGGAGGAGTATACCCTTTATGGCTACACCTTC
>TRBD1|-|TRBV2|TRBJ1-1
CASSPPGQMNTEAFF
TGTGCCAGCAGTCCTCCGGGACAGATGAACACTGAAGCTTTCTTT
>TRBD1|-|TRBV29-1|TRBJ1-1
CSVEGFRTGGNWNTEAFF
TGCAGCGTTGAAGGGTTCCGGACAGGGGGCAACTGGAACACTGAAGCTTTCTTT
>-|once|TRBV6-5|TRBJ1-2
CASSQTGNYGYTF
TGTGCCAGCAGTCAAACAGGAAACTATGGCTACACCTTC
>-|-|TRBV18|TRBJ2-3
CASSPITDTQYF
TGTGCCAGCTCACCTATCACAGATACGCAGTATTTT
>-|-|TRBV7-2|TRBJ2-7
CASSFSEASEQYF
TGTGCCAGCAGCTTCTCCGAGGCAAGCGAGCAGTACTTC
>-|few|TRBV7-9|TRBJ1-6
CASSLDPGGNSPLHF
TGTGCCAGCAGCTTAGACCCTGGGGGGAATTCACCCCTCCACTTT
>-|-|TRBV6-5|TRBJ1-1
CASSPQRTENTEAFF
TGTGCCAGCAGCCCCCAGCGGACAGAGAACACTGAAGCTTTCTTT
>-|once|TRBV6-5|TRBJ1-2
CASSRTGSYGYTF
TGTGCCAGCAGCAGGACGGGAAGCTATGGCTACACCTTC
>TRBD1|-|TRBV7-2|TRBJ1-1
CASSTRTGNTEAFF
TGTGCCAGCAGCACCCGGACAGGAAACACTGAAGCTTTCTTT
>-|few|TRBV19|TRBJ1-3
CASSIDSGGSSGNTIYF
TGTGCCAGTAGTATAGATTCAGGAGGGTCTTCCGGAAACACCATATATTTT
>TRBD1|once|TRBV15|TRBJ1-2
CATSRDKMAGGSYTF
TGTGCCACCAGCAGAGACAAAATGGCAGGGGGCAGCTACACCTTC
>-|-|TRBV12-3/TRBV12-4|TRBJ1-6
CASSPFSNSPLHF
TGTGCCAGCAGTCCCTTTTCGAATTCACCCCTCCACTTT
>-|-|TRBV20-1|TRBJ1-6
CSASATATSPLHF
TGCAGTGCTAGTGCTACAGCTACTTCACCCCTCCACTTT
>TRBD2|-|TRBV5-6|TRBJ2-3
CASSWFRTSDTDTQYF
TGTGCCAGCAGCTGGTTTAGGACTAGCGACACAGATACGCAGTATTTT
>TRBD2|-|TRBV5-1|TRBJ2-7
CASRERGKSYEQYF
TGCGCCAGCAGGGAGCGGGGAAAGTCCTACGAGCAGTACTTC
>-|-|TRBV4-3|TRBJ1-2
CASSQAGGIEDIFNGYTF
TGCGCCAGCAGCCAAGCGGGGGGAATTGAGGATATCTTTAATGGCTACACCTTC
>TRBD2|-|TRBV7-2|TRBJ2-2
CASSLRGRVGELFF
TGTGCCAGCAGCTTACGCGGGAGGGTCGGGGAGCTGTTTTTT
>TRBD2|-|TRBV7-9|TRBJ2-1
CASSPGLADSYNEQFF
TGTGCCAGCAGCCCGGGACTAGCGGACTCCTACAATGAGCAGTTCTTC
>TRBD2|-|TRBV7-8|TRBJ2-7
CASSPRRGGEQYF
TGTGCCAGCAGCCCACGGCGGGGGGGGGAGCAGTACTTC
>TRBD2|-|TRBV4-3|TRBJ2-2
CASSLGRASGGIPTGELFF
TGCGCCAGCAGCCTAGGTCGAGCTAGCGGGGGGATACCAACCGGGGAGCTGTTTTTT
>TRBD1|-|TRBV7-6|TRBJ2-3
CASSRGGQGADTQYF
TGTGCCAGCAGCCGAGGAGGACAGGGGGCAGATACGCAGTATTTT
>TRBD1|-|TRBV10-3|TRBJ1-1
CATGTGESTEAFF
TGTGCCACCGGGACAGGGGAATCCACTGAAGCTTTCTTT
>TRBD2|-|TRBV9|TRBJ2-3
CASSLTGTSGPDTQYF
TGTGCCAGCAGCTTAACCGGGACTAGCGGACCAGATACGCAGTATTTT
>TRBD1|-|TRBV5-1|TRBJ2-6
CASSPEGQGSGANVLTF
TGCGCCAGCAGCCCGGAGGGACAGGGGTCTGGGGCCAACGTCCTGACTTTC
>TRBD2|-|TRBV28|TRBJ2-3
CASSGGAGLAGAADTQYF
TGTGCCAGCAGCGGGGGTGCGGGACTAGCGGGAGCCGCAGATACGCAGTATTTT
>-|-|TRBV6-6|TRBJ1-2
CASSGRGGNGYTF
TGTGCCAGCAGTGGACGAGGCGGGAATGGCTACACCTTC
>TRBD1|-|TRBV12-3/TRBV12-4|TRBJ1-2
CASTGTGDGYTF
TGTGCCAGCACCGGGACAGGCGACGGCTACACCTTC
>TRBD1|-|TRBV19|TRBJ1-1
CASKVTPGTVMNTEAFF
TGTGCCAGTAAAGTAACACCCGGGACAGTAATGAACACTGAAGCTTTCTTT
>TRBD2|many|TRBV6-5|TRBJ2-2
CASSYSPGGRTGELFF
TGTGCCAGCAGTTACTCTCCGGGGGGGAGGACCGGGGAGCTGTTTTTT
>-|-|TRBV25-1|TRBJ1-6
CASSDRALGNSPLHF
TGTGCCAGCAGTGACAGGGCCTTGGGTAATTCACCCCTCCACTTT
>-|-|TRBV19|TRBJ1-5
CASRGGDGYQPQHF
TGTGCCAGTAGGGGGGGGGACGGGTATCAGCCCCAGCATTTT
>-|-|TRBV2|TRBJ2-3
CASSVGGSTTDTQYF
TGTGCCAGCAGTGTCGGTGGGAGTACCACAGATACGCAGTATTTT
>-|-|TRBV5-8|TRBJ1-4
CASSGGDNNEKLFF
TGTGCCAGCAGCGGTGGGGACAACAATGAAAAACTGTTTTTT
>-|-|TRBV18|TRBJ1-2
CASSRPGEGYTF
TGTGCCAGCTCACGGCCAGGTGAAGGCTACACCTTC
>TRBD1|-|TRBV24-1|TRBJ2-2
CATSGTGGNTGELFF
TGTGCCACCAGTGGGACAGGGGGGAACACCGGGGAGCTGTTTTTT
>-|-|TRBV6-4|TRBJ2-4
CASGKRPRGIAKNIQYF
TGTGCCAGCGGCAAAAGACCTCGGGGTATAGCCAAAAACATTCAGTACTTC
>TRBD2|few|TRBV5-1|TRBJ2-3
CASKATVGTSGRISTDTQYF
TGCGCCAGCAAAGCAACCGTAGGGACTAGCGGGAGAATAAGCACAGATACGCAGTATTTT